This T cell receptor beta chain was recorded in a study of spatial heterogeneity in lung cancer (dated by TCRdb to between 2018 and 2021). Some background on the complete study: Beta-chain transcripts were consistently detected in greater numbers than alpha-chain transcripts, which likely reflected higher beta-chain transcript abundance. In the raw uncorrected reads, each unique combination of TCR and UMI appeared on average more than ten times. The study quantitatively compared TCR alpha and beta repertoires across multiple tumor regions, matched nontumor lung and blood in non-small cell lung cancer. Nonsynonymous mutation counts, determined by whole-exome sequencing of tumor tissue, were related to features of the TCR repertoire. At surgery, both alpha and beta chains were TCR-sequenced in roughly 230 tumor regions, approximately 64 matched nontumor lung samples and a few dozen PBMC samples.

Study-wide conclusions, independent of this receptor: Additional single-cell paired TCR alpha and beta sequencing was considered necessary to confirm, at a functional level, the hypothesis that regional TCRs recognize regional mutations. Ubiquitous expanded tumor TCRs were found in blood more often at tumor resection than at routine follow-up.

V loses 4 bases of germline sequence and J loses 9 bases, and the interval between the two ends is 22 bases. The germline V gene sets CDR1 to MGHRA and CDR2 to YSYEKL. The CDR3 covers 17 residues, taking in both the cysteine and the phenylalanine. The entry retains the CDR3 DNA only, 51 bases that are in frame from base 1. This clonotype was found once. Its antigen is unknown. No much larger clone is present one base from it, and per-base qualities are unavailable. One read alone is weak evidence. What the time point label conveys for this sample: sample taken at primary tumor resection. Whole RNA extracted from tumor and nontumor lung tissue, or from cryopreserved PBMC samples, was used for TCR sequencing without cell sorting. Donors were some 67 patients with early-stage, untreated non-small cell lung cancer from the lung TRACERx cohort. Patients were selected for TCR sequencing only if sufficient RNA was available from at least two tumor regions.

To prepare the library, 5' RACE was applied. The instrument was a NextSeq 500. The TCR library protocol attached a unique molecular identifier to each TCR cDNA molecule to allow correction of PCR and sequencing errors. Per the original workflow: TCR identification, UMI-based error correction and CDR3 extraction were all carried out with Decombinator tools. Expanded TCRs were defined as those above a frequency of 2 per 1,000, corresponding to the top 1% of the tumor frequency distribution. Renyi diversity was calculated using the R vegan package after each repertoire was subsampled 100 times to 5,000 TCRs. To build CDR3 similarity networks, amino acid triplet string-kernel similarity was used, and CDR3s were connected when their pairwise similarity was above 0.82. The public reads were reanalyzed by TCRdb: fastp trimming at Q25, MiXCR alignment, in-frame beta chains only. Here each entry gathers all rows of one CDR3 protein and keeps the most common genes and DNA. TCRdb, not the authors, supplied the V and J calls. This sample is represented by some 4,900 distinct CDR3 sequences; roughly a quarter of them were singletons. The top ten clonotypes cover roughly 16% of the sample.

The receptor comes from a male donor with early-stage non-small cell lung cancer. The chain employs TRBV4-1 and TRBJ1-6, with the D gene not clear enough to name. The sequences come from PBMCs, collected at surgery. The CDR3 protein is CASSLPPPRGLGSPLHF. The nucleotides read TGCGCCAGCAGCCTTCCCCCGCCGCGGGGATTAGGTTCACCCCTCCACTTT.